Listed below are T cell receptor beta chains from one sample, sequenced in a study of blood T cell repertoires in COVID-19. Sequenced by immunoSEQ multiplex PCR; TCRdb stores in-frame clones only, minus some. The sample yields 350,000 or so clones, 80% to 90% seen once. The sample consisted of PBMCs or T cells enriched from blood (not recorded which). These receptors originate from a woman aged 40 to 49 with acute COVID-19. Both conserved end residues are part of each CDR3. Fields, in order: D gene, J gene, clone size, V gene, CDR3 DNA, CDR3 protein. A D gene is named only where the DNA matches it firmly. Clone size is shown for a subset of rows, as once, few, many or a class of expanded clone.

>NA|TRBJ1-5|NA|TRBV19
TGTGCCAGTACTGACCGCCGGGGATTTAATCAGCCCCAGCATTTT
CASTDRRGFNQPQHF
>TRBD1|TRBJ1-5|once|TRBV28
TGTGCCAGCAGTTTACGCAGGGGGCAGTTGGACAATCAGCCCCAGCATTTT
CASSLRRGQLDNQPQHF
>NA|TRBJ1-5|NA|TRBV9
TGTGCCAGCAGCCCCGGGGGGGGCCTTGGACAGCCCCAGCATTTT
CASSPGGGLGQPQHF
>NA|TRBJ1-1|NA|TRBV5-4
TGTGCCAGCAGCTTGGGGGCGGGAAGAGACACGTCTGAAGCTTTCTTT
CASSLGAGRDTSEAFF
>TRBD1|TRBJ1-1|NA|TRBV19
TGTGCCAGTAGTACAACGGACAGGCTGAGCACTGAAGCTTTCTTT
CASSTTDRLSTEAFF
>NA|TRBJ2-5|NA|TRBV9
TGTGCCAGCAGCGTAGTTCCCCAGGAGGGTCAAGAGACCCAGTACTTC
CASSVVPQEGQETQYF
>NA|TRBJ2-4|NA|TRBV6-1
TGTGCCAGCAGTGAGTCGATTGCCAGGGGAGTAAACATTCAGTACTTC
CASSESIARGVNIQYF
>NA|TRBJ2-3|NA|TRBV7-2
TGTGCCAGCAGCTTAACGGGGATCCGGACAGATACGCAGTATTTT
CASSLTGIRTDTQYF
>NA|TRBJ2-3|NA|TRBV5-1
TGCGCCAGCAGCTTAAGACTACCGAGCACAGATACGCAGTATTTT
CASSLRLPSTDTQYF
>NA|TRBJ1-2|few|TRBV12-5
TGTGCTAGTGGTTTGGTAGCCACAGGGAACTATGGCTACACCTTC
CASGLVATGNYGYTF
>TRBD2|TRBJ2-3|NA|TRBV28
TGTGCCAGCAGTTCCCCCGGGACTAGCGCAGATACGCAGTATTTT
CASSSPGTSADTQYF
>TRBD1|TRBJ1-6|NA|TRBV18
TGTGCCAGCTCACCGTGGACAGGGCGGGATTCACCCCTCCACTTT
CASSPWTGRDSPLHF
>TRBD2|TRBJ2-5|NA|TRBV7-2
TGTGCCAGCAGCTTAGGAAGCGGGAATGTGGAGACCCAGTACTTC
CASSLGSGNVETQYF
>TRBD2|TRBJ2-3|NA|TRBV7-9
TGTGCCAGCAGCTCAGGACTAGCGCCTCCAGATACGCAGTATTTT
CASSSGLAPPDTQYF